The 5 T cell receptor beta chains below come from one sample, sequenced in a study of shared clonotypes between healthy human individuals. Repertoires were generated with immunoSEQ multiplex PCR, while TCRdb's copy carries only in-frame clones and drops some. The sample consists of roughly 380,000 clones, 95% to 97% of them appearing once. Source material: memory CD8+ T cells sorted from blood. Subset: CD45RO+ cells pooled with CCR7-negative TemRA cells. The receptors shown here come from a man aged 25-45 years in good health.

For this clone: Different DNA sequences within this sample yield the same CDR3. The chain combines TRBV27 with TRBJ2-7; the D is unclear. The CDR3 contains 13 residues. CDR1 and CDR2 from the germline V gene are MNHEY and SMNVEV (reference sequence). V was clipped by 2 bases and J by 1 base, with 6 bases between them. The CDR3 DNA reads as TGTGCCAGCAGTTTACGAGGTTCCTACGAGCAGTACTTC. This encodes CASSLRGSYEQYF.

The chain uses TRBV18 and TRBJ2-1; TRBD1 matches 8 bases. With V trimmed by 2 bases and J by 7 bases, 7 bases remained unmatched. CDR3 length equals 15 residues. In germline, CDR1 is KGHSH, CDR2 LQKENI. CDR3 residues: CASSPGQGGANEQFF. CDR3 nucleotides: TGTGCCAGCTCACCAGGACAGGGAGGCGCGAATGAGCAGTTCTTC.

The V and J genes are TRBV19 and TRBJ2-6; D gene uncertain. The CDR3 has 15 amino acids. Between the trimmed V and J ends, which lost 6 bases and 0 bases, there was a span of 9 bases. The V gene's germline CDR1 is LNHDA and CDR2 SQIVND (reference sequence). The CDR3 DNA sequence: TGTGCCAGTAGGAGGATGTCCTCTGGGGCCAACGTCCTGACTTTC. Its protein product is CASRRMSSGANVLTF.

The V gene is TRBV6-1, the J gene TRBJ2-4; 7 bases map to TRBD1. Trimming took 4 bases from V and 0 from J; bases not matched to a gene: 3. CDR3 size: 15 residues. Per germline, CDR1 MNHNS and CDR2 SASEGT. CDR3 sequence reads: CASSGQGLAKNIQYF. The CDR3, as DNA: TGTGCCAGCAGTGGACAGGGCTTAGCCAAAAACATTCAGTACTTC.

The chain combines TRBV9 with TRBJ2-2, with D possibly being TRBD1 or TRBD2 (6 bases each). The length of the CDR3 is 16 residues. Germline loops: CDR1 SGDLS, CDR2 YYNGEE. V was clipped by 0 bases and J by 6 bases, with 15 bases between them. The CDR3 nucleotides read TGTGCCAGCAGCGTAGGAGGGGGGAGTCTCGCCGGGGAGCTGTTTTTT. Translating it yields CASSVGGGSLAGELFF.